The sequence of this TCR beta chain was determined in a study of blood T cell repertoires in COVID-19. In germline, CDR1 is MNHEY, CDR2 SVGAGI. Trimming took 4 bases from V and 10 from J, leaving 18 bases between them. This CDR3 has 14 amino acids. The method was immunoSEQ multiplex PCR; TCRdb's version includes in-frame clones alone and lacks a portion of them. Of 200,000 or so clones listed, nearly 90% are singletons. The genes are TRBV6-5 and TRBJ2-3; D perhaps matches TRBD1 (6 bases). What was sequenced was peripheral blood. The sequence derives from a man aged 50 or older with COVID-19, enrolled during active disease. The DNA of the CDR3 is TGTGCCAGCAGTTCCGCTCCCGGGACAAGGGCGCAGTATTTT. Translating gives CASSSAPGTRAQYF.